This TCR beta chain is drawn from a study of cytotoxic CD8 clonotypes in ibrutinib-treated CLL. Whole-study context: Partial responders roughly 25, complete 2; around twelve progressed and around 15 stayed in remission by median approximately 5.5 years. Mean yields were about 280,000 productive templates and about 94,000 productive rearrangements per sample.

A word on this clone: The antigen remains undetermined.

The CDR3 runs 16 residues. Germline V gene lookup returns CDR1 SGDLS and CDR2 YYNGEE. V lost 0 bases, J lost 0 bases, and 10 bases lay in between. The protocol was immunoSEQ multiplex PCR, while the TCRdb copy is restricted to in-frame clones and leaves out a portion. Of more than 30,000 clones listed, around 63% were seen once; the top ten hold approximately 30%. For TCR beta libraries, about 2.2 micrograms of genomic DNA were obtained from cryopreserved PBMCs. Study-level points and caveats: At baseline, clonality was higher than in age-matched healthy donors and correlated with CD8+ counts.

The chain combines TRBV9 with TRBJ1-3; the D is unclear. The sample was PBMCs, taken before ibrutinib treatment. The sequence came from a human donor with chronic lymphocytic leukemia. CDR3 loop: CASSVVGSHSGNTIYF. For the CDR3, the DNA is TGTGCCAGCAGCGTAGTCGGCAGTCACTCTGGAAACACCATATATTTT.